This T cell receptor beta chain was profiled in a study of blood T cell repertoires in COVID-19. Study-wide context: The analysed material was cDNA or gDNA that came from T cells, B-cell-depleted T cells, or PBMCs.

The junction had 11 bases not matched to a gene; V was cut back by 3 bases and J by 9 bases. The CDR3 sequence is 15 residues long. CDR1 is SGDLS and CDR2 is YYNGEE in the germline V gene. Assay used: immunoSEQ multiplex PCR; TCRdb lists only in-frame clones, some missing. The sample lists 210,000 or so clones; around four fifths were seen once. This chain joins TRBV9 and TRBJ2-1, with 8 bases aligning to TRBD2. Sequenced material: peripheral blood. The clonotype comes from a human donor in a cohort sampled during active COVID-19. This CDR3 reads CASSASSGLDAEQFF. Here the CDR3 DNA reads TGTGCCAGCAGCGCCTCATCGGGACTAGATGCTGAGCAGTTCTTC.